Listed below are T cell receptor beta chains from one sample, sequenced in a study of T cell repertoires in cytomegalovirus infection. These TCRs' antigens remain unknown. TCRdb re-derived calls from the reads in MiXCR, one entry per CDR3 protein. The table lists a few hundred thousand distinct CDR3 sequences, 29% of them singletons, with 20% in the top ten. The source material was cultured PBMCs, sampled from culture after CMV antigen stimulation. The receptors were gathered from a human donor in good health (CMV status not recorded). Some clones in this sample may be carry-over from other donors' samples. The CDR3 runs from the conserved cysteine through the conserved F or W. The D gene is left open where the match is weak. Expanded clones are given a class, and other clones once, few, many or no size at all.

J gene | D gene | clone size | V gene | CDR3 protein | CDR3 DNA
TRBJ2-5 | . | . | TRBV11-3 | CASSSSLGETQYF | TGTGCCAGCAGCTCCTCCTTAGGGGAGACCCAGTACTTC
TRBJ2-7 | TRBD2 | many | TRBV7-8 | CASSLGRTSGYEQYF | TGTGCCAGCAGCTTAGGTCGGACTAGCGGCTACGAGCAGTACTTC
TRBJ2-1 | TRBD2 | . | TRBV7-2 | CASSLSGRAYNEQFF | TGTGCCAGCAGCTTATCCGGGAGGGCTTACAATGAGCAGTTCTTC
TRBJ1-2 | . | . | TRBV28 | CASSYSLTGYTF | TGTGCCAGCAGCTACTCGCTCACCGGCTACACCTTC
TRBJ2-7 | . | many | TRBV4-1 | CASSQVPAVTYEQYF | TGCGCCAGCAGCCAAGTCCCAGCGGTTACCTACGAGCAGTACTTC
TRBJ2-7 | TRBD2 | few | TRBV7-2 | CASSKILLTMGLAGYEQYF | TGTGCCAGCAGCAAGATTTTGCTGACGATGGGACTAGCGGGCTACGAGCAGTACTTC
TRBJ2-7 | TRBD1 | . | TRBV5-1 | CASSQGGGTGTYEQYF | TGCGCCAGCAGCCAGGGGGGGGGGACAGGGACCTACGAGCAGTACTTC
TRBJ1-1 | . | . | TRBV3-1 | CASSQDMRAFF | TGTGCCAGCAGCCAAGATATGAGGGCTTTCTTT
TRBJ1-1 | . | few | TRBV10-3 | CAIRVQGPTEAFF | TGTGCCATCAGAGTCCAGGGCCCCACTGAAGCTTTCTTT
TRBJ2-7 | TRBD2 | . | TRBV30 | CAWRRSAGLVGRDEQYF | TGTGCCTGGAGAAGATCGGCCGGACTAGTCGGTAGGGACGAGCAGTACTTC
TRBJ2-7 | TRBD2 | . | TRBV6-1 | CASSGTSGSVDEQYF | TGTGCCAGCAGTGGAACTAGCGGGAGTGTCGACGAGCAGTACTTC
TRBJ1-2 | . | . | TRBV28 | CASSSDRTGYTF | TGTGCCAGCAGTTCCGACCGGACCGGCTACACCTTC
TRBJ2-3 | . | . | TRBV28 | CASSPLPGGPRQYF | TGTGCCAGCAGCCCTTTGCCCGGAGGGCCCAGGCAGTATTTT
TRBJ1-5 | . | . | TRBV4-2 | CASSQDRGAANQPQHF | TGTGCCAGCAGCCAAGATCGGGGGGCCGCTAATCAGCCCCAGCATTTT
TRBJ2-3 | TRBD2 | many | TRBV27 | CASSLLGLADQVDTQYF | TGTGCCAGCAGTTTATTGGGACTAGCTGACCAGGTGGATACGCAGTATTTT
TRBJ2-2 | . | few | TRBV7-2 | CASSPAGPNAGELFF | TGTGCCAGCAGCCCTGCAGGGCCGAACGCCGGGGAGCTGTTTTTT
TRBJ1-2 | . | . | TRBV9 | CASSDGGGNYGYTF | TGTGCCAGCAGCGATGGGGGGGGGAACTATGGCTACACCTTC
TRBJ2-7 | . | many | TRBV6-1 | CASKWTRISYEQYF | TGTGCCAGCAAGTGGACACGGATATCCTACGAGCAGTACTTC
TRBJ2-1 | . | . | TRBV6-5 | CASRNTRRSYNEQFF | TGTGCCAGCAGGAATACGCGGCGCTCCTACAATGAGCAGTTCTTC
TRBJ1-6 | TRBD1 | many | TRBV27 | CASSPPGQSYNSPLHF | TGTGCCAGCAGTCCTCCGGGACAGTCGTATAATTCACCCCTCCACTTT
TRBJ2-7 | . | few | TRBV5-1 | CASSLNDYEQYF | TGCGCCAGCAGCTTGAACGACTACGAGCAGTACTTC
TRBJ2-1 | TRBD1 | . | TRBV7-9 | CASSPGQVYGNEQFF | TGTGCCAGCAGCCCCGGACAGGTTTATGGCAATGAGCAGTTCTTC
TRBJ1-1 | TRBD1 | . | TRBV7-3 | CASSATGAVEAFF | TGTGCCAGCAGCGCTACAGGGGCGGTTGAAGCTTTCTTT
TRBJ2-1 | TRBD2 | . | TRBV20-1 | CSARDTSGGYNEQFF | TGCAGTGCTAGAGATACTAGCGGGGGCTACAATGAGCAGTTCTTC
TRBJ1-2 | TRBD1 | . | TRBV6-5 | CASSYGNRGTGGYTF | TGTGCCAGCAGTTACGGGAACAGGGGTACCGGGGGCTACACCTTC
TRBJ2-5 | . | . | TRBV2 | CASSEGPRETQYF | TGTGCCAGCAGTGAAGGGCCGCGGGAGACCCAGTACTTC
TRBJ1-5 | TRBD1 | . | TRBV6-8 | CATSEGAGGSYQPQHF | TGTGCCACCAGCGAAGGGGCAGGGGGCAGCTATCAGCCCCAGCATTTT
TRBJ2-7 | . | few | TRBV10-3 | CATKEGLAYEQYF | TGTGCCACGAAGGAGGGCCTCGCCTACGAGCAGTACTTC